These 32 T cell receptor beta chains came from one sample sequenced in a study of siplizumab effects on memory and regulatory T cells. The data were produced by immunoSEQ multiplex PCR, yet TCRdb's version contains in-frame clones alone and is incomplete. The sample has 75,000 to 100,000 clones; 94% are singletons. The sample was non-Treg CD4+ T cells sorted from blood. Receptors were obtained from a human donor in good health.

This chain links TRBV11-2 with TRBJ1-1; D is uncertain. The CDR3 is made up of 12 amino acids. Germline CDR1 SGHAT, CDR2 FQNNGV. The V end was cut by 5 bases, the J end by 8 bases, with 12 bases between. CDR3: CASSTYGQEAFF. The DNA of the CDR3 is TGTGCCAGCAGCACTTACGGTCAGGAAGCTTTCTTT.

As to this clone: This specimen includes other DNA sequences encoding the same CDR3. The chain joins TRBV19 to TRBJ2-5, with TRBD2 matching 8 bases. The J segment lost 4 bases and the V segment lost 8 bases, leaving 6 bases of the junction unmatched. Germline CDR1 reads LNHDA; CDR2 reads SQIVND (reference sequence). CDR3 length: 13 amino acids. The CDR3 sequence: CASSIAGGETQYF. For the CDR3, the DNA is TGTGCCAGTTCGATCGCGGGGGGAGAGACCCAGTACTTC. Drawing the rest from reference TRBV19 and TRBJ2-5, the complete variable domain is DGGITQSPKYLFRKEGQNVTLSCEQNLNHDAMYWYRQDPGQGLRLIYYSQIVNDFQKGDIAEGYSVSREKKESFPLTVTSAQKNPTAFYLCASSIAGGETQYFGPGTRLLVL.

The gene calls are TRBV10-3 and TRBJ1-6; 8 bases agree with TRBD1. The J segment lost 8 bases and the V segment lost 6 bases, leaving 9 bases of the junction unmatched. This CDR3 contains 15 residues. Germline V gives CDR1 ENHRY, CDR2 SYGVKD. The CDR3 nucleotides read TGTGCCATCAGACCGGGACAGGCGATTGATTCACCCCTCCACTTT. Residues: CAIRPGQAIDSPLHF.

V and J are TRBV6-1 and TRBJ2-5, with 9 bases that match TRBD1. CDR1 and CDR2 from the germline V gene are MNHNS and SASEGT. V shed 0 bases, J shed 1 base, and the junction held 15 bases outside the gene matches. The CDR3 sequence is 20 residues long. CDR3 in DNA: TGTGCCAGCAGTGAAGCGGGGCCCTGGACAGGGGACCAAAGCCAAGAGACCCAGTACTTC. It specifies CASSEAGPWTGDQSQETQYF.

The rearrangement links TRBV9 to TRBJ2-3; 11 bases are a match to TRBD2. Germline CDR1 and CDR2: SGDLS and YYNGEE. J was trimmed by 1 base and V by 2 bases; bases with no gene match: 3. This CDR3 has 16 residues. The CDR3 sequence is CASSVDSGRGTDTQYF. CDR3 nucleotide sequence: TGTGCCAGCAGCGTGGATAGCGGGAGGGGCACAGATACGCAGTATTTT.

V and J are TRBV18 and TRBJ1-5; D is uncertain. Trimming pared 2 bases from V and 5 bases from J, leaving 10 bases between. Germline V lookup: CDR1 KGHSH, CDR2 LQKENI. This CDR3 region has 14 residues. The CDR3 sequence is CASSPMRADQPQHF. The CDR3 nucleotides are TGTGCCAGCTCACCAATGAGAGCCGATCAGCCCCAGCATTTT.

V usage is TRBV5-6 and J usage is TRBJ2-3; D uncertain. The V end lost 0 bases, the J end lost 8 bases, and 10 bases lay between the germline ends. The CDR3 is 13 residues long. The germline CDR1 and CDR2 sequences are SGHDT and YYEEEE. The CDR3 coding sequence is TGTGCCAGCAGCTTGGGAGAGAAAGGTACGCAGTATTTT. It specifies CASSLGEKGTQYF.

This rearrangement joins TRBV7-2 to TRBJ2-7, with a possible D match to TRBD1 (5 bases). This CDR3 is 14 amino acids long. Germline loops: CDR1 SGHTA, CDR2 FQGNSA. The ends were cut back, 0 bases at V and 2 bases at J, with 8 bases in the middle. CDR3 in amino acids: CASSLAQGPYEQYF. DNA of the CDR3: TGTGCCAGCAGCTTAGCCCAGGGTCCCTACGAGCAGTACTTC.

V gene TRBV4-1 combines with J gene TRBJ2-7; D ambiguous. The CDR3 runs to 17 residues. Germline values: CDR1 MGHRA, CDR2 YSYEKL. V was shortened by 3 bases and J by 5 bases, with 23 bases between the two germline ends. CDR3 coding DNA: TGCGCCAGCAGCCACGTAATGGCAGGTAACCTTGGCAACGAGCAGTACTTC. It specifies CASSHVMAGNLGNEQYF.

The rearrangement uses TRBV10-3 and TRBJ2-7; D gene ambiguous. V was trimmed by 3 bases and J by 5 bases, leaving 11 bases between them. CDR1 ENHRY and CDR2 SYGVKD come from the germline V gene. This CDR3 comprises 13 residues. As DNA, the CDR3 is TGTGCCATCAGTGATGGTGCGGTCAACGAGCAGTACTTC. The encoded protein is CAISDGAVNEQYF.

This chain links TRBV30 with TRBJ2-1; 11 bases are a match to TRBD2. V dropped 0 bases and J dropped 0; count of bases not matched to a gene: 4. The CDR3 runs to 17 residues. Germline CDR1 GTSNPN, CDR2 SVGIG (reference sequence). CDR3 DNA sequence: TGTGCCTGGAGTGTACTAGCGGGAGCCCACTCCTACAATGAGCAGTTCTTC. This encodes CAWSVLAGAHSYNEQFF.

The rearrangement links TRBV18 to TRBJ1-3; D unresolved. CDR1 is KGHSH and CDR2 is LQKENI in the germline V gene. This CDR3 spans 15 amino acids. The V gene lost 3 bases and the J gene lost 9 bases, with 18 bases spanning the gap. The CDR3 is CASSPIGWQVPTIYF. DNA for the CDR3: TGTGCCAGCTCACCCATCGGCTGGCAGGTGCCCACCATATATTTT.

The chain employs TRBV7-2 and TRBJ2-3; TRBD1 is a possible D gene (5 bases). V was cut by 0 bases and J by 4 bases, with 11 bases left in between. The CDR3 spans 15 residues. CDR1 and CDR2 (germline): SGHTA, FQGNSA. This chain's CDR3 is CASSLALIRADTQYF. The DNA for the CDR3 is TGTGCCAGCAGCTTAGCGCTCATCAGGGCAGATACGCAGTATTTT.

This clone was observed a single time. The chain couples TRBV7-9 to TRBJ2-2; D is uncertain. The CDR3 sequence is 17 residues long. V lost 1 base and J lost 0, with 12 bases in between. Germline V lookup: CDR1 SEHNR, CDR2 FQNEAQ (reference sequence). Here the CDR3 DNA reads TGTGCCAGCAGCTTAGGGATAGCAGACGCGAACACCGGGGAGCTGTTTTTT. Its protein product is CASSLGIADANTGELFF.

As concerns this clone: Germline and junction disagree at one end, which may indicate a read error. V and J are TRBV7-6 and TRBJ2-3; D possibly corresponds to TRBD1 (6 bases). CDR3 length equals 18 residues. Germline V gene data show CDR1 as SGHVS and CDR2 as FNYEAQ. The chain's CDR3 is CASSVAIPQGFGADTQYF. The CDR3 DNA reads as TGTGCCAGCAGCGTAGCTATCCCACAGGGATTCGGGGCAGATACGCAGTATTTT. Variable domain in full (rest from reference TRBV7-6 and TRBJ2-3): GAGVSQSPRYKVTKRGQDVALRCDPISGHVSLYWYRQALGQGPEFLTYFNYEAQQDKSGLPNDRFSAERPEGSISTLTIQRTEQRDSAMYRCASSVAIPQGFGADTQYFGPGTRLTVL.

The V and J genes are TRBV19 and TRBJ1-1, with a tentative D call TRBD1 (5 bases). Germline V lookup: CDR1 LNHDA, CDR2 SQIVND (reference sequence). This CDR3 has 14 residues. V shed 1 base and J shed 0 bases, with 6 bases lying between them. This CDR3 reads CASSIVGVNTEAFF. As DNA, the CDR3 is TGTGCCAGTAGTATAGTAGGGGTGAACACTGAAGCTTTCTTT. The whole variable domain, remainder taken from reference TRBV19 and TRBJ1-1, is DGGITQSPKYLFRKEGQNVTLSCEQNLNHDAMYWYRQDPGQGLRLIYYSQIVNDFQKGDIAEGYSVSREKKESFPLTVTSAQKNPTAFYLCASSIVGVNTEAFFGQGTRLTVV.

The chain recombines TRBV2 with TRBJ2-1, with 7 bases lining up with TRBD1. Germline V gene data show CDR1 as SNHLY and CDR2 as FYNNEI. CDR3 length equals 13 residues. V lost 6 bases to trimming and J lost 5 bases; unmatched junction nucleotides: 4. The CDR3 region has the DNA TGTGCCAGCAGCAGGGGACAGAACAATGAGCAGTTCTTC. Its translation is CASSRGQNNEQFF.

The chain recombines TRBV5-6 with TRBJ2-2, with a possible D match to TRBD1 (6 bases). Trimming stripped 3 bases from V and 5 bases from J, with 17 bases between. The CDR3 is 16 amino acids. Germline V gene lookup returns CDR1 SGHDT and CDR2 YYEEEE. DNA of the CDR3: TGTGCCAGCAGCTCTTGGGGGACACTCCTTACCGGGGAGCTGTTTTTT. It is translated as CASSSWGTLLTGELFF. The full variable domain, in which reference TRBV5-6 and TRBJ2-2 provide the parts outside the CDR3, is DAGVTQSPTHLIKTRGQQVTLRCSPKSGHDTVSWYQQALGQGPQFIFQYYEEEERQRGNFPDRFSGHQFPNYSSELNVNALLLGDSALYLCASSSWGTLLTGELFFGEGSRLTVL.

This chain links TRBV9 with TRBJ1-2; D gene ambiguous. V dropped 3 bases and J dropped 3 bases, with 18 bases sitting between them. CDR3 length: 16 residues. The germline gives CDR1 SGDLS, CDR2 YYNGEE. CDR3 protein: CASSASPSPEHYGYTF. For the CDR3, the DNA is TGTGCCAGCAGCGCTTCCCCCTCTCCAGAACACTATGGCTACACCTTC.

The chain combines TRBV28 with TRBJ2-5, with TRBD1 matching over 9 bases. Trimming removed 5 bases from V and 4 bases from J; junction bases left unmatched: 8. Looked up from germline, CDR1 is MDHEN and CDR2 is SYDVKM. CDR3 length equals 15 residues. In DNA form, the CDR3 reads TGTGCCAGCAGTCCCGGACAGGGGAAGAGAGAGACCCAGTACTTC. The encoded protein is CASSPGQGKRETQYF.

The genes are TRBV30 and TRBJ1-2; D is unclear. Trimming removed 1 base from V and 2 bases from J, with 14 bases in between. Germline V gene data show CDR1 as GTSNPN and CDR2 as SVGIG (reference sequence). This CDR3 has 15 residues. CDR3 sequence: CAWSAKGVINYGYTF. CDR3 coding DNA: TGTGCCTGGAGTGCTAAGGGAGTAATAAACTATGGCTACACCTTC.

The J gene is TRBJ2-7, the V gene TRBV5-5; 9 nucleotides agree with TRBD1. Germline CDR1 is SGHKS and CDR2 is YYEKEE (reference sequence). This CDR3 region has 14 residues. The junction had 2 bases not matched to a gene; V was cut back by 0 bases and J by 4 bases. This chain's CDR3 is CASSLGQGVYEQYF. CDR3 in DNA: TGTGCCAGCAGCTTGGGACAGGGGGTTTACGAGCAGTACTTC. Supplemented by reference TRBV5-5 and TRBJ2-7, the full variable domain reads DAGVTQSPTHLIKTRGQQVTLRCSPISGHKSVSWYQQVLGQGPQFIFQYYEKEERGRGNFPDRFSARQFPNYSSELNVNALLLGDSALYLCASSLGQGVYEQYFGPGTRLTVT.

The chain recombines TRBV5-1 with TRBJ1-2; D is unclear. This CDR3 spans 16 amino acids. The V end was cut by 0 bases, the J end by 4 bases, with 16 bases between. Germline assignment: CDR1 SGHRS and CDR2 YFSETQ. CDR3 sequence reads: CASSLDRAATIYGYTF. The CDR3 DNA follows: TGCGCCAGCAGCTTGGACCGGGCAGCTACGATCTATGGCTACACCTTC.

This clone was seen once. The V and J genes are TRBV27 and TRBJ2-1, with 12 bases fitting TRBD2. CDR1 is MNHEY and CDR2 is SMNVEV in the germline V gene (reference sequence). This CDR3 has 14 amino acids. The ends lost 6 bases at V and 7 bases at J; junction bases unmatched: 4. This CDR3 is CASRRTSGTNEQFF. In nucleotides, the CDR3 is TGTGCCAGCAGAAGGACTAGCGGGACTAATGAGCAGTTCTTC.

The gene calls are TRBV7-2 and TRBJ2-1, with D maybe TRBD2 (7 bases). Trimming left V 7 bases short and J 4 bases short, with 23 bases between. In germline, CDR1 is SGHTA, CDR2 FQGNSA. The CDR3 is made up of 17 amino acids. The CDR3 bases are TGTGCCAGCACTCACAGGAACAAGGGGGGGATATACAATGAGCAGTTCTTC. It encodes CASTHRNKGGIYNEQFF.

The gene calls are TRBV30 and TRBJ2-1; unclear D gene. The length of the CDR3 is 11 residues. From germline, CDR1 is GTSNPN and CDR2 SVGIG (reference sequence). Trimming shortened V by 1 base and J by 6 bases, and 4 bases separated the two germline ends. This chain's CDR3 is CAWSAPNEQFF. The CDR3 nucleotides are TGTGCCTGGAGTGCTCCCAATGAGCAGTTCTTC.

The V call is TRBV5-6, the J call TRBJ2-3; D call uncertain. This CDR3 has 13 amino acids. Germline V gives CDR1 SGHDT, CDR2 YYEEEE. V dropped 4 bases and J dropped 6 bases, with 12 bases sitting between them. DNA of the CDR3: TGTGCCAGCAGCCTCGCGGCCGGGGATACGCAGTATTTT. Its protein product is CASSLAAGDTQYF.

The V call is TRBV19, the J call TRBJ1-3; no clear D. V lost 2 bases, J lost 4 bases, and 6 bases lay in between. The CDR3 consists of 13 residues. From germline, CDR1 is LNHDA and CDR2 SQIVND (reference sequence). The CDR3 nucleotides read TGTGCCAGTAGTATACCCGCGGGAAACACCATATATTTT. The encoded protein is CASSIPAGNTIYF.

The CDR3 bases are TGTGCCAGTAGTATGGGACTAGCGGACACAGATACGCAGTATTTT. This translates into CASSMGLADTDTQYF. V and J are TRBV19 and TRBJ2-3, with TRBD2 matching over 11 bases. Trimming took 3 bases from V and 2 from J; bases not matched to a gene: 1. Germline V gene sequence: CDR1 LNHDA, CDR2 SQIVND (reference sequence). The CDR3 is made up of 15 amino acids.

The chain has TRBV19 and TRBJ1-1, with D maybe TRBD1 (6 bases). Germline CDR1 reads LNHDA; CDR2 reads SQIVND (reference sequence). V gave up 5 bases and J gave up 6 bases, with 10 bases separating them. This CDR3 has 12 amino acids. The DNA for the CDR3 is TGTGCCAGTAGTGACAGGACCGCTGAAGCTTTCTTT. Protein sequence: CASSDRTAEAFF.

This chain uses TRBV25-1 with TRBJ1-4; D call uncertain. Trimming pared 5 bases from V and 0 bases from J, leaving 7 bases between. Germline V CDR1 and CDR2: MGHDK, SYGVNS. The CDR3 is made up of 14 amino acids. CDR3: CASSIGATNEKLFF. The CDR3, as DNA: TGTGCCAGCAGTATCGGAGCAACTAATGAAAAACTGTTTTTT.

The chain employs TRBV5-4 and TRBJ1-2; a possible D gene is TRBD1 (5 bases). There are 16 residues in the CDR3. Germline CDR1 and CDR2: SGHNT and YYREEE (reference sequence). Trimming cost V 1 base and J 1 base, with 14 bases left between them. CDR3 loop: CASSLKGKVDNYGYTF. CDR3 DNA sequence: TGTGCCAGCAGCTTGAAGGGGAAAGTGGATAACTATGGCTACACCTTC.